This TCR beta chain was identified in a study of T cells in Graves' hyperthyroidism and ophthalmopathy (dated by TCRdb to the late 2010s). Background on the whole study: Peripheral blood samples were taken at initial diagnosis, before any treatment was given. In several Graves' hyperthyroidism patients, the study also compared T-cell repertoires from thyroid tissue with T-cell repertoires from blood. Following sampling, methimazole starting at 30 mg daily was given to hyperthyroidism patients, and high-dose intravenous methylprednisolone was given to ophthalmopathy patients. For training and testing, the approximately 92 patients in the discovery cohort were randomly divided in a 7:3 ratio. According to the paper, TCR Vbeta CDR3 sequencing was carried out on 135 peripheral blood samples, which came from over 40 ophthalmopathy, around 74 hyperthyroidism and some 17 progressor patients. Prospective prediction of ophthalmopathy was tested in an independent validation cohort consisting of roughly 19 hyperthyroidism patients and some 17 patients who later progressed to ophthalmopathy. TCR V-J signatures able to tell the groups apart were searched for in a discovery cohort of more than 90 patients, of whom roughly 42 had Graves' ophthalmopathy and about 60 had stable Graves' hyperthyroidism.

Beyond this particular receptor, the publication reports: Most expanded thyroid clonotypes (frequency above 0.001) were also found in blood, which suggests that blood repertoires may mirror thyroid immune responses. Sample size was not statistically predetermined, and blinding of investigators to group allocation was not performed. In validation, the model predicted progression to ophthalmopathy a median of about 6.5 months before onset, with over 55% sensitivity and 72.22% specificity. In cross-validation, a model built on a 13 V-J signature told ophthalmopathy apart from stable hyperthyroidism with approximately 90% sensitivity and roughly 81% specificity, and in testing the same model reached 80%/75%.

This clonotype has a handful of counts. It lacks a known antigen. The record has no base qualities; no much larger clone is one base away. Hyperthyroidism patients were newly diagnosed, had a disease duration of under 2 months, and were aged 18 to 65 years. Exclusion was applied to patients with uncontrolled infections, other autoimmune diseases, pregnancy or lactation. Diagnoses relied on clinical symptoms, serum thyroxine and TRAb, thyroid ultrasound and orbital computed tomography. Blood from progressor patients was collected at the time of first diagnosis with hyperthyroidism, before any ophthalmopathy symptoms had appeared. PBMCs were separated from under 11 ml of fresh peripheral blood using Ficoll-Paque density gradient centrifugation. Progressor patients were first diagnosed with Graves' hyperthyroidism and then developed ophthalmopathy during follow-up. Total RNA was extracted with Trizol reagent, and quality was checked on an Agilent 2100 Bioanalyzer.

TCR beta CDR3 regions were amplified from RNA transcripts. For the first round of RT-PCR on the TCR CDR3, the HTBI primer set was used together with the Qiagen OneStep RT-PCR kit. The libraries were constructed in a second round of multiplex PCR and then size-selected and purified. Libraries were sequenced paired-end with 100 bp reads on an Illumina HiSeq2000. Per the authors' processing: SOAPnuke was used to process the raw data, with reads discarded if the reads contained adapters or uncalled bases, had a mean Phred below 15, or lacked an exact constant-primer or identifier match. COPE v1.2.5 was used to merge high-quality paired reads, and clonotypes were defined as unique nucleotide sequences. MiTCR v1.1 was used to align the clonotypes against IMGT TRBV, TRBD and TRBJ reference segments. Only V-J combinations with frequency above 0.0001, covering 99% to 99.2% of repertoires, were analysed. A TCS score was defined as the ratio between F50 (clonal expansion) and ExV (chaos), using BLOSUM62-based TCRdist between CDR3 peptides within each V-J. Welch's t-statistics and random forest reduced fewer than 600 V-J features to around 14, which were used in a naive Bayes classifier (R e1071). TCRdb reworked the public reads: Q25 trimming with fastp, MiXCR clone assembly, productive beta chains retained. When rows share a CDR3 protein, they turn into one entry using the most common DNA and genes. TCRdb's processing, not the authors', yielded these V and J calls. This sample lists about 770,000 distinct CDR3 sequences; roughly a sixth were detected once. The top ten constitute 16% of the sample.

The sequence derives from a woman in her 50s with Graves' hyperthyroidism that later progressed to Graves' ophthalmopathy. Sequences were obtained from blood.

The CDR3 loop reads CASSSTDVNTEAFF. The DNA sequence follows: TGCGCCAGCAGCTCGACAGACGTGAACACTGAAGCTTTCTTT. The sequence links TRBV5-1 to TRBJ1-1; TRBD1 is possibly the D segment (5 matching bases). The germline V gene supplies CDR1 SGHRS and CDR2 YFSETQ. V drops 3 bases and J drops 0 bases, leaving 9 bases in between. From the cysteine through the phenylalanine, the CDR3 covers 14 amino acids. The sequence is cut down to CDR3 DNA, 42 bases in frame from base 1.